A selection of T cell receptor beta chains follows, all from one sample in a study of blood T cell repertoires in COVID-19. The table came from immunoSEQ multiplex PCR; TCRdb's copy has only in-frame clones and leaves some out. This table holds about 47,000 clones, approximately 80% found once. The source material was peripheral blood. Source of these receptors: a woman aged 60 to 75 with acute or convalescent COVID-19. The CDR3 runs from the conserved cysteine through the conserved F or W. D genes are given only for firm matches. Clone sizes are given selectively: once, few, many, or a class where the clone is expanded.

d_gene: -; v_gene: TRBV11-2; abundance: -; j_gene: TRBJ2-4; CDR3nt: TGTGCCAGCAGCTTATCGTATGACGGGGGAAACATTCAGTACTTC; CDR3aa: CASSLSYDGGNIQYF
d_gene: TRBD2; v_gene: TRBV30; abundance: -; j_gene: TRBJ2-2; CDR3nt: TGTGCCTGGAGTGGACTAGCGGGAACCGCGAACACCGGGGAGCTGTTTTTT; CDR3aa: CAWSGLAGTANTGELFF
d_gene: -; v_gene: TRBV19; abundance: -; j_gene: TRBJ1-3; CDR3nt: TGTGCCAGTAGTATGGCCGTGGGCGCATCTGGAAACACCATATATTTT; CDR3aa: CASSMAVGASGNTIYF
d_gene: -; v_gene: TRBV11-3; abundance: -; j_gene: TRBJ2-3; CDR3nt: TGTGCCAGCAGCACTCGCCAGGGCCTTAGCACAGATACGCAGTATTTT; CDR3aa: CASSTRQGLSTDTQYF
d_gene: TRBD2; v_gene: TRBV11-2; abundance: -; j_gene: TRBJ2-3; CDR3nt: TGTGCCAGCAGCTTTTTACGCGGGGGGGACACAGATACGCAGTATTTT; CDR3aa: CASSFLRGGDTDTQYF
d_gene: TRBD2; v_gene: TRBV30; abundance: -; j_gene: TRBJ2-3; CDR3nt: TGTGCCTGGAGTGACGGGGGGGATACGCAGTATTTT; CDR3aa: CAWSDGGDTQYF
d_gene: -; v_gene: TRBV10-3; abundance: -; j_gene: TRBJ1-5; CDR3nt: TGTGCCATCAGTGAGGGCTCGAAGAATCAGCCCCAGCATTTT; CDR3aa: CAISEGSKNQPQHF
d_gene: -; v_gene: TRBV29-1; abundance: -; j_gene: TRBJ1-5; CDR3nt: TGCAGCGTTGGTTCGGGGAATCAGCCCCAGCATTTT; CDR3aa: CSVGSGNQPQHF
d_gene: TRBD1; v_gene: TRBV6-5; abundance: -; j_gene: TRBJ2-7; CDR3nt: TGTGCCAGCAGTTACGGTACAGGGGCACCCTACGAGCAGTACTTC; CDR3aa: CASSYGTGAPYEQYF
d_gene: -; v_gene: TRBV6-5; abundance: once; j_gene: TRBJ2-7; CDR3nt: TGTGCCAGCACCCGAGATAGCGGATACGAGCAGTACTTC; CDR3aa: CASTRDSGYEQYF
d_gene: TRBD2; v_gene: TRBV19; abundance: -; j_gene: TRBJ2-1; CDR3nt: TGTGCCAGTAGTCCAACAGCGGGGGGTTACAATGAGCAGTTCTTC; CDR3aa: CASSPTAGGYNEQFF